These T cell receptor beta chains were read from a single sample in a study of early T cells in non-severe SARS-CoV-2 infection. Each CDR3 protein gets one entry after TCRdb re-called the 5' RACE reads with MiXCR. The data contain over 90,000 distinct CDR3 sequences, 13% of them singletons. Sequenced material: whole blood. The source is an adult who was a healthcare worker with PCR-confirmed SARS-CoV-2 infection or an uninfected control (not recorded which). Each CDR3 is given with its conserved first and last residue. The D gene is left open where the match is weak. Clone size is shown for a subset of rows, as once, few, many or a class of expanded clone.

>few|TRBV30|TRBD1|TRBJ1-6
CAWTPGQGNSPLHF
TGTGCCTGGACCCCGGGACAGGGTAATTCACCCCTCCACTTT
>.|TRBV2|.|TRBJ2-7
CASTGWDYEQYF
TGTGCCAGCACTGGCTGGGACTACGAGCAGTACTTC
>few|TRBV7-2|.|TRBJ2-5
CASSPGVRETQYF
TGTGCCAGCAGTCCGGGAGTCCGGGAGACCCAGTACTTC
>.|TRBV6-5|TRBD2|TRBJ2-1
CASSYASGRAYEQFF
TGTGCCAGCAGTTACGCTAGCGGGAGGGCATATGAGCAGTTCTTC
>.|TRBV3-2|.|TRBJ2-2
CASSQVGGQANTGELFF
TGTGCCAGCAGCCAAGTGGGGGGACAGGCGAACACCGGGGAGCTGTTTTTT
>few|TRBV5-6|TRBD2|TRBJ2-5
CASSGLAAETQYF
TGTGCCAGCAGCGGACTAGCCGCTGAGACCCAGTACTTC
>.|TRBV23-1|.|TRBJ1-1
CASSQTHPGNTEAFF
TGCGCCAGCAGTCAAACCCATCCAGGGAACACTGAAGCTTTCTTT
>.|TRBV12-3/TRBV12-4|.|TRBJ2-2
CASSLLAGELFF
TGTGCCAGCAGTTTATTGGCCGGGGAGCTGTTTTTT
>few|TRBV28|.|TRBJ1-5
CASSLTGVQPQHF
TGTGCCAGCAGTTTAACTGGGGTTCAGCCCCAGCATTTT
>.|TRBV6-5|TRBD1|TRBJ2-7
CAGPGTGLLSEAYEQYF
TGTGCCGGTCCGGGGACAGGGCTCCTGTCGGAAGCCTACGAGCAGTACTTC
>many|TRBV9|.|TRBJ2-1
CASSVAAAGIDEQFF
TGTGCCAGCAGCGTAGCGGCCGCGGGCATCGATGAGCAGTTCTTC
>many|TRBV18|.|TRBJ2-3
CASSPPGRPDTQYF
TGTGCCAGCTCACCACCGGGGCGCCCAGATACGCAGTATTTT
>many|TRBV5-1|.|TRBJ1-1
CASRGDTEAFF
TGCGCCAGCAGGGGGGACACTGAAGCTTTCTTT
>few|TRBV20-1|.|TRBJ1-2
CSARDLLRTDGYTF
TGCAGTGCTAGAGATCTATTAAGGACAGATGGCTACACCTTC
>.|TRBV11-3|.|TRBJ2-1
CASSSGTPLNNEQFF
TGTGCCAGCAGCTCCGGGACCCCACTAAACAATGAGCAGTTCTTC
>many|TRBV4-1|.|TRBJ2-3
CASRRGSSDTQYF
TGCGCCAGCAGACGAGGGAGTTCAGATACGCAGTATTTT
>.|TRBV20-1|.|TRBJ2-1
CSARNPNGANEQFF
TGCAGTGCTAGGAACCCGAATGGGGCAAATGAGCAGTTCTTC
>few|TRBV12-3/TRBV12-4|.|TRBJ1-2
CASSSGPGDSYGYTF
TGTGCCAGCAGTTCCGGACCTGGGGATTCCTATGGCTACACCTTC
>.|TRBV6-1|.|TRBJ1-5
CASSDFQPQHF
TGTGCCAGCAGTGATTTTCAGCCCCAGCATTTT
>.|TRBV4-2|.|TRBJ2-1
CASSQEWEGGNEQFF
TGTGCCAGCAGCCAAGAGTGGGAGGGGGGCAATGAGCAGTTCTTC
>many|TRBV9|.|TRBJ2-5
CASSVSPQNQETQYF
TGTGCCAGCAGCGTATCCCCACAGAACCAAGAGACCCAGTACTTC
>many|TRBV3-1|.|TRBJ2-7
CASSQGAYEQYF
TGTGCCAGCAGCCAAGGGGCCTACGAGCAGTACTTC
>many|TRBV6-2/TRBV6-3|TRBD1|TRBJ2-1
CAGRDRVYNEQFF
TGTGCCGGCCGGGACAGGGTCTACAATGAGCAGTTCTTC
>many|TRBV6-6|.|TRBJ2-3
CASKLGRTDTQYF
TGTGCCAGCAAGCTGGGGAGAACAGATACGCAGTATTTT
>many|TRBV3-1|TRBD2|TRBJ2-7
CASSTMSGTSRYEQYF
TGTGCCAGCAGCACGATGTCCGGGACTAGCCGCTACGAGCAGTACTTC
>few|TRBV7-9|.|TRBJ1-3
CASSFGRFADTIYF
TGTGCCAGCAGCTTCGGAAGGTTTGCTGACACCATATATTTT
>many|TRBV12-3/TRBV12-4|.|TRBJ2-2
CASSPRRAATSPGELFF
TGTGCCAGCAGTCCCAGGAGGGCAGCCACTAGCCCCGGGGAGCTGTTTTTT
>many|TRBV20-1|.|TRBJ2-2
CSARKAGLNTGELFF
TGCAGTGCTAGAAAGGCAGGACTGAACACCGGGGAGCTGTTTTTT
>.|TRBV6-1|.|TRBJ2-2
CASSGVNTGELFF
TGTGCCAGCAGTGGGGTTAACACCGGGGAGCTGTTTTTT
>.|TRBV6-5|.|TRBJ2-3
CASSYPPAGTQYF
TGTGCCAGCAGTTACCCTCCCGCGGGTACGCAGTATTTT
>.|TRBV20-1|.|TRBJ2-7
CSARVSGLSSYEQYF
TGCAGTGCTAGAGTCTCAGGACTATCCTCCTACGAGCAGTACTTC
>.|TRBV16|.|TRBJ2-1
CASAGGPGYFEQFF
TGTGCCAGCGCCGGGGGGCCGGGGTACTTTGAGCAGTTCTTC
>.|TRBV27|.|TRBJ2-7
CASSLSYRSYEQYF
TGTGCCAGCAGTTTATCATACAGGTCCTACGAGCAGTACTTC
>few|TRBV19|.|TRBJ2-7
CASSIGARGTYEQYF
TGTGCCAGTAGTATCGGGGCGAGGGGGACCTACGAGCAGTACTTC
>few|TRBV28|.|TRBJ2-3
CASSSPRTSTDTQYF
TGTGCCAGCAGTTCCCCTCGGACTAGCACAGATACGCAGTATTTT
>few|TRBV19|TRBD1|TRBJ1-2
CATRDRGFGYTF
TGTGCCACCCGGGACAGGGGCTTTGGCTACACCTTC
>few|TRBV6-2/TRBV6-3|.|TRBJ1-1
CASSLRGATEAFF
TGTGCCAGCAGTCTTCGGGGGGCCACTGAAGCTTTCTTT
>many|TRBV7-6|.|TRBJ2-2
CASSAHRVGELFF
TGTGCCAGCAGCGCCCACAGGGTCGGGGAGCTGTTTTTT
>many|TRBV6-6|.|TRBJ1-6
CASRLPQASPLHF
TGTGCCAGCAGACTACCACAAGCGTCACCCCTCCACTTT
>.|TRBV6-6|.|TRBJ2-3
CASTSGYLTDTQYF
TGTGCCAGCACAAGCGGGTACCTCACAGATACGCAGTATTTT
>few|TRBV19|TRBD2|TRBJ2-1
CATRTSGSHEQFF
TGTGCCACTAGGACTAGCGGGAGTCATGAGCAGTTCTTC
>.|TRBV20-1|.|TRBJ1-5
CSARDYRDNQPQHF
TGCAGTGCTAGAGATTACAGGGACAATCAGCCCCAGCATTTT
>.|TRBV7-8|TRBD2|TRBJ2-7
CASSLASDRGRGLAGPFTGEQYF
TGTGCCAGCAGCTTAGCTTCCGACAGGGGGCGGGGACTAGCGGGGCCTTTTACTGGGGAGCAGTACTTC
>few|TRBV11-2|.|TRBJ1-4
CASSRWSNEKLFF
TGTGCCAGCAGCCGGTGGTCAAATGAAAAACTGTTTTTT
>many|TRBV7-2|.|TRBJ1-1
CASSLLWQGRGNTEAFF
TGTGCCAGCAGCTTATTATGGCAGGGGCGCGGGAACACTGAAGCTTTCTTT
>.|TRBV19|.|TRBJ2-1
CASSIPVVPYNEQFF
TGTGCCAGTAGTATCCCCGTAGTCCCCTACAATGAGCAGTTCTTC
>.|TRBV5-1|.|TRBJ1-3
CASQQGVGNTIYF
TGCGCCAGCCAACAGGGTGTTGGAAACACCATATATTTT
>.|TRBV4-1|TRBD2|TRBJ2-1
CASSQTPLAGHNEQFF
TGCGCCAGCAGCCAAACCCCACTAGCGGGACACAATGAGCAGTTCTTC
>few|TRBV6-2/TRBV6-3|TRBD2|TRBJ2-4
CASSYPPLGRDIQYF
TGTGCCAGCAGTTACCCTCCCCTGGGGAGGGACATTCAGTACTTC
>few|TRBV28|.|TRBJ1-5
CASSFSSEYQPQHF
TGTGCCAGCAGTTTCTCTTCCGAGTACCAGCCCCAGCATTTT
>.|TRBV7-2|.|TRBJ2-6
CASSPSDPGANVLTF
TGTGCCAGCAGCCCGAGCGACCCTGGGGCCAACGTCCTGACTTTC
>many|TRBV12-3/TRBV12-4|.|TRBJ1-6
CASSGSGSRSPLHF
TGTGCCAGCAGCGGCTCAGGGAGCCGTTCACCCCTCCACTTT
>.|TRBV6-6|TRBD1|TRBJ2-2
CASSSRPGTGTGELFF
TGTGCCAGCAGTTCCCGTCCCGGGACAGGGACCGGGGAGCTGTTTTTT
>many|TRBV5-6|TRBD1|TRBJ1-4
CASSRTGVNEKLFF
TGTGCCAGCAGCCGGACAGGAGTTAATGAAAAACTGTTTTTT
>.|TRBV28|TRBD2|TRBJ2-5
CASLGRAVETQYF
TGTGCCAGTCTCGGGAGGGCCGTAGAGACCCAGTACTTC
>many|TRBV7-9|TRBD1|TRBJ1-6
CASSRTGLDSPLHF
TGTGCCAGCAGCCGGACAGGGTTGGATTCACCCCTCCACTTT
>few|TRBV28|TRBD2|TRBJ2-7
CASSSRTSRSSYEQYF
TGTGCCAGCAGTTCCCGGACTAGCCGTAGCTCCTACGAGCAGTACTTC